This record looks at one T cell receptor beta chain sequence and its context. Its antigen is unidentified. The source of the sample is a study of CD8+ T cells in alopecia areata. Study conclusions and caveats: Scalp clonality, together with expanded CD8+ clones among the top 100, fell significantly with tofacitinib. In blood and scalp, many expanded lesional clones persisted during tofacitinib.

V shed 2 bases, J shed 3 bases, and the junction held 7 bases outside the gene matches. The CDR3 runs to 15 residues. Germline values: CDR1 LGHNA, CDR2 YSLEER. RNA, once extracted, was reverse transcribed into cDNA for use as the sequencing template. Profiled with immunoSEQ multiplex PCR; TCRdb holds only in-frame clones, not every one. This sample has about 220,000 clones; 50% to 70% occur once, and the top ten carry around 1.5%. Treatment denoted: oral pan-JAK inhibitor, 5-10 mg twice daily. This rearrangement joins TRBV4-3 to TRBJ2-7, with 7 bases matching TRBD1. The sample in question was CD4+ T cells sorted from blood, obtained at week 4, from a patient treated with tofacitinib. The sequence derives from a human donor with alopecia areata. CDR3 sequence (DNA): TGCGCCAGCAGCCAAACGACAGGGCCGAACTACGAGCAGTACTTC. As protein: CASSQTTGPNYEQYF.